This T cell receptor beta chain was captured in a study of TIL therapy for anti-PD-1-resistant metastatic lung cancer (dated by TCRdb to the early 2020s). Regarding the study in general: Enrolled patients had a median age of around 51 years (range about 35-80) and a median tumor PD-L1 proportion score of 6% to 6.5%. The cohort was predominantly lung adenocarcinoma, with four EGFR-mutant and two ALK-rearranged tumors, and half of patients were current or former smokers. Across the cohort, whole-exome sequencing showed a median non-synonymous tumor mutation burden of more than 1.3 mutations per megabase. T cell receptor beta sequencing of tumor and peripheral blood served to follow clonotypes across the tumor, the expanded TIL product, and serial blood samples.

Using bias-controlled multiplex PCR with the immunoSEQ v3 hsTCRB kit, the TCR beta CDR3 regions were amplified from genomic DNA. TCR libraries were sequenced on an Illumina NextSeq 500 to approximately 2 million read pairs for survey level or roughly 4.5-6 million for deep level. As for how the authors treated the data: Clonality was reported by immunoSEQ Analyzer software, which also assigned V, D and J genes and filtered out non-productive sequences. Repertoires of infused TIL and blood were compared using productive Simpson clonality and the Morisita overlap index of productive TRB rearrangements. What TCRdb holds here is the immuneACCESS table cut down to in-frame rearrangements. Part of the clones is not present; checked against another copy, under half of the missing clones reflect an unresolved V gene, and the others are unexplained. That table is the source of V, J and clone size, and D and trimming were worked out from the DNA. The sample table lists over 20,000 clones, 55% to 75% of them with a count of one. 7% to 9% of the sample rests with the top ten.

With regard to this clone: Its antigen specificity is not known. No base quality information exists; no much larger clone differs at one position.

Findings and caveats that apply to the study as a whole: Because the cohort was highly selected, with more treatment-naive, never-smoker and oncogene-addicted patients than is typical, generalizability is limited. Higher clonality and lower diversity were observed in expanded TIL cultures than in baseline intratumoral T cells (median clonality roughly 6% vs 31%, p < 0.0001). Clonal turnover during TIL culture was high, and many clones enriched in the product were not detected in the baseline tumor, suggesting clonal contraction rather than faithful expansion. The study protocol defined all tumor marker inferences as exploratory.

V loses 6 bases at its end and J loses 7 bases; junction bases beyond the gene matches: 9. The CDR3 has 16 amino acids, counting the end cysteine and phenylalanine. Left in the record is the CDR3 DNA by itself, 48 bases read in frame from the first base. CDR1 and CDR2 are drawn from the germline V gene (reference sequence): SEHNR, FQNEAQ. What the time point label conveys for this sample: pre-treatment sample, taken before nivolumab and TIL therapy. Baseline tumor samples were excised metastases, mostly pleural nodules or supraclavicular lymph nodes, from the same resection used to grow TIL. Tumors were collected before any PD-1/PD-L1 blockade, after which patients were given nivolumab, and patients who progressed were given lymphodepletion, an infusion of expanded TIL and IL-2. Between October 2017 and 2020, a dual-center phase I trial enrolled adults who had stage 4 NSCLC. Samples came from a single-arm, open-label phase I trial of tumor-infiltrating lymphocyte therapy with nivolumab in advanced non-small cell lung cancer. Portions of each resected tumor were snap-frozen in liquid nitrogen and stored at -80 °C. Tumor regions of interest were selected on H&E sections using laser-capture macrodissection, ground into around 14 mg aliquots, and extracted using Qiagen Allprep kits.

The chain is made from TRBV7-9 and TRBJ1-6; a stretch of 10 junction bases matches TRBD1. The receptor comes from a person aged 25 to 79 with non-small cell lung cancer. The sequencing used tumor tissue, collected at baseline. The CDR3 protein: CASRDDRGPMNSPLHF. The DNA sequence is given as TGTGCCAGCAGGGATGACAGGGGGCCGATGAATTCACCCCTCCACTTT.